This T cell receptor beta chain was captured in a study of shared clonotypes between healthy human individuals. Findings of the study overall: The expectation was that sequencing depth would affect clonotype sharing among donors.

Here immunoSEQ multiplex PCR was the method, and the copy in TCRdb shows in-frame clones only, minus some. This table has about 2 million clones, about 95% appearing once. Donors had no recently reported acute infections or vaccinations and were HIV-negative. The CDR3 consists of 13 residues. From germline, CDR1 is SEHNR and CDR2 FQNEAQ (reference sequence). Notes on this clone: The antigen remains undetermined. A read error may produce the germline difference seen at one junction end.

The origin of this receptor is a young man in good health. This chain uses TRBV7-9 with TRBJ2-1; a possible D gene is TRBD2 (6 bases). The sequenced sample was naive CD4+ T cells sorted from blood. Subset: CD45RA+ positively selected. Here the CDR3 DNA reads TGTGCCAGCAGCGGAGAAGGGTTAGCGGTTCGGATCTTC. This encodes CASSGEGLAVRIF.